This entry features one TCR beta chain sequence. The germline V gene encodes CDR1 SEHNR and CDR2 FQNEAQ (reference sequence). This CDR3 is 14 amino acids long. The germline V and J ends were trimmed by 5 bases and 0 bases, with 8 bases remaining between them. These data are taken from a study of blood T cell repertoires in COVID-19. The method was immunoSEQ multiplex PCR; TCRdb's version includes in-frame clones alone and lacks a portion of them. The table lists approximately 86,000 clones, just under 85% of them singletons. Sequenced: peripheral blood. This clonotype was obtained from a man in his fifties with acute or convalescent COVID-19. The chain combines TRBV7-9 with TRBJ1-5; no clear D gene. The CDR3, as DNA: TGTGCCAGCAGCCTTCAGTATAGCAATCAGCCCCAGCATTTT. Its protein product is CASSLQYSNQPQHF.